These 3 T cell receptor beta chains originate from one sample sequenced in a study of blood T cell repertoires in COVID-19. Produced via immunoSEQ multiplex PCR; TCRdb's table is partial and in-frame only. Seen here are some 170,000 clones, around 80% observed once, and the top ten hold roughly 7.2%. Input material: peripheral blood. Source of these receptors: a woman between 40 and 50 years old with COVID-19, enrolled during active disease.

CDR3 nucleotide sequence: TGTGCCAGCAGTTTAGTCCAGGGGGGTTCTATTCAGTACTTC. Translated: CASSLVQGGSIQYF. This chain connects TRBV28 to TRBJ2-4; D perhaps matches TRBD1 (7 bases). The CDR3 covers 14 residues. Trimming removed 2 bases at V and 10 bases at J, with 15 bases between. From germline, CDR1 is MDHEN and CDR2 SYDVKM.

The chain employs TRBV9 and TRBJ2-7; 9 nucleotides align to TRBD2. Germline-derived CDR1 and CDR2 are SGDLS and YYNGEE. J lost 6 bases, V lost 0 bases, and 7 bases had no gene match. The CDR3 sequence is 15 residues long. CDR3 sequence (DNA): TGTGCCAGCAGCGTAGTTAGCGGGGGCCTGGGCGAGCAGTACTTC. It encodes CASSVVSGGLGEQYF.

This chain links TRBV14 with TRBJ2-7, with D possibly TRBD1 on 6 matching bases. V was pared by 4 bases and J by 1 base, with 11 bases between. Germline loops: CDR1 SGHDN, CDR2 FVKESK. The length of the CDR3 is 14 residues. The CDR3 sequence is CASSPRTVSYEQYF. The CDR3 region has the DNA TGTGCCAGCAGCCCCCGGACAGTTTCCTACGAGCAGTACTTC.